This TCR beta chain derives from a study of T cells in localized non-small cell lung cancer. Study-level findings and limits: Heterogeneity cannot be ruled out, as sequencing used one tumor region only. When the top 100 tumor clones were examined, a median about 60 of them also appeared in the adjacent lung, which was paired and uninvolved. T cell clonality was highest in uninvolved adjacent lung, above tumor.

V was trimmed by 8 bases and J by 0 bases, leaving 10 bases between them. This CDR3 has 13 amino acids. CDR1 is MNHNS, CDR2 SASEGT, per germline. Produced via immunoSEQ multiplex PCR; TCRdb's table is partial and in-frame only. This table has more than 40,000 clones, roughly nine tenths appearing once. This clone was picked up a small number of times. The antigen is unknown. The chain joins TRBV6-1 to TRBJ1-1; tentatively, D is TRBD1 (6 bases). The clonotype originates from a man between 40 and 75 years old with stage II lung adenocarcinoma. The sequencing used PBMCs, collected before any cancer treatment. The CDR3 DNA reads TGTGCCAGCGGAGGACAGCTGAACACTGAAGCTTTCTTT. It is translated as CASGGQLNTEAFF.